One and the same sample provided the 10 T cell receptor beta chains below, sequenced in a study of blood T cell repertoires in COVID-19. The protocol was immunoSEQ multiplex PCR, while the TCRdb copy is restricted to in-frame clones and leaves out a portion. The sample lists some 130,000 clones; roughly 86% were seen once. Source material: peripheral blood. The origin of the receptors is a human donor in a cohort sampled during active COVID-19.

J is TRBJ1-1 and V is TRBV27; D possibly corresponds to TRBD1 (5 bases). The V end lost 0 bases, the J end lost 4 bases, and 9 bases lay between the germline ends. The CDR3 is made up of 14 amino acids. Germline V lookup: CDR1 MNHEY, CDR2 SMNVEV (reference sequence). The CDR3 sequence is CASSLSRGSTEAFF. CDR3 DNA sequence: TGTGCCAGCAGTTTATCGCGGGGGAGCACTGAAGCTTTCTTT.

This rearrangement joins TRBV9 to TRBJ2-3; TRBD1 is a possible D gene (6 bases). Germline CDR1 is SGDLS and CDR2 is YYNGEE. Deletions cut 3 bases from V and 1 base from J, with 12 bases between. CDR3 length equals 15 residues. The DNA for the CDR3 is TGTGCCAGCAGCGCCACAGGGTGGGGCACAGATACGCAGTATTTT. Protein product: CASSATGWGTDTQYF.

The chain links TRBV7-9 to TRBJ2-4; D gene unclear. Germline V gene lookup returns CDR1 SEHNR and CDR2 FQNEAQ (reference sequence). Trimming cost V 3 bases and J 8 bases, with 5 bases left between them. This CDR3 is built from 11 residues. CDR3 protein: CASSLSDIQYF. The CDR3 DNA sequence: TGTGCCAGCAGCTTGAGCGACATTCAGTACTTC.

This sequence joins TRBV6-1 and TRBJ2-5, with D perhaps TRBD1 (5 bases). CDR3 length: 14 residues. V lost 3 bases and J 5 bases, leaving 13 bases between the germline ends. CDR1 MNHNS and CDR2 SASEGT come from the germline V gene. DNA of the CDR3: TGTGCCAGCAGTGACGGCAGGGCTTACGAGACCCAGTACTTC. Its protein is CASSDGRAYETQYF.

This chain links TRBV6-2 or TRBV6-3 with TRBJ2-7; 7 bases align to TRBD1. The CDR3 spans 16 residues. Germline loops: CDR1 MNHEY, CDR2 SVGEGT. With V trimmed by 7 bases and J by 7 bases, 19 bases remained unmatched. CDR3 DNA sequence: TGTGCCAGCACCCCTCCGGGGCGGCAGGGGGTGCTGGAGCAGTACTTC. Amino acid sequence: CASTPPGRQGVLEQYF.

The V and J genes are TRBV11-2 and TRBJ1-6; a weak D match, TRBD1 (5 bases). Per the germline V gene, CDR1 is SGHAT and CDR2 is FQNNGV. This CDR3 has 14 amino acids. V was trimmed by 2 bases and J by 9 bases, leaving 11 bases between them. In DNA form, the CDR3 reads TGTGCCAGCAGCTTAACCGACAGTTCTTCACCCCTCCACTTT. Translation: CASSLTDSSSPLHF.

This clone was seen just once. The V gene is TRBV5-1, the J gene TRBJ2-7; 12 bases align to TRBD1. V dropped 0 bases and J dropped 6; count of bases not matched to a gene: 4. The CDR3 totals 15 residues. Per the germline V gene, CDR1 is SGHRS and CDR2 is YFSETQ. The CDR3 DNA reads TGCGCCAGCAGCTTGGTGGGACAGGGGGCATTCGAGCAGTACTTC. This gives the protein CASSLVGQGAFEQYF.

The chain uses TRBV5-6 and TRBJ2-7, with TRBD1 matching 9 bases. With V trimmed by 2 bases and J by 5 bases, 11 bases remained unmatched. In germline, CDR1 is SGHDT, CDR2 YYEEEE. This CDR3 comprises 16 residues. The CDR3 DNA reads as TGTGCCAGCAGCTTTAAATATCGGACAGGGGAGGACGAGCAGTACTTC. It specifies CASSFKYRTGEDEQYF.

The chain is built from TRBV10-3 and TRBJ1-3, with 7 bases identical to TRBD1. The CDR3 runs to 13 residues. The trim removed 11 bases at V and 1 base at J, leaving 5 bases unmatched. Germline V gives CDR1 ENHRY, CDR2 SYGVKD. CDR3 in amino acids: CAAYRGSGNTIYF. The CDR3 DNA sequence: TGTGCCGCGTACAGGGGATCTGGAAACACCATATATTTT.

This clone occurred a few times. V is TRBV19 and J is TRBJ2-7; TRBD2 is a possible D gene (6 bases). The CDR3 has 15 amino acids. Deletions cut 7 bases from V and 6 bases from J, with 22 bases between. CDR1 and CDR2 (germline): LNHDA, SQIVND (reference sequence). CDR3 in amino acids: CASKVSGTAIVEQYF. The CDR3 nucleotides read TGTGCCAGTAAGGTTTCCGGGACTGCGATAGTCGAGCAGTACTTC.